The clone carrying this TCR beta chain was counted a single time. As yet, its antigen is unknown. Transcripts of RNA were the source for amplifying TCR beta CDR3 regions. The workflow started with a first-round RT-PCR run with HTBI primers and then moved on to a second-round multiplex PCR. TCRdb redid the calling of the multiplex PCR reads with MiXCR, one entry per CDR3 protein. This sample yields approximately 210,000 distinct CDR3 sequences, of which 20% to 25% are seen a single time; more than 35% belongs to the top ten. The data stem from a study of Graves' ophthalmopathy and Graves' hyperthyroidism. Study observations and caveats: Ophthalmopathy progression was predicted with 65% to 71% sensitivity and approximately 72% specificity.

The diagnosis was founded upon clinical symptoms, serum thyroxine, TRAb, thyroid ultrasound and orbital computed tomography. Germline V lookup: CDR1 DFQATT, CDR2 SNEGSKA (reference sequence). V dropped 6 bases and J dropped 3 bases, with 18 bases sitting between them. The CDR3 length is 14 residues. The receptor comes from a woman aged 50 to 60 with Graves' ophthalmopathy. Sequenced: peripheral blood. The chain couples TRBV20-1 to TRBJ2-7; TRBD2 might be the D (5 bases). CDR3 DNA sequence: TGCAGTGCCCCAACGCTAGCCGGGAACTACGAGCAGTACTTC. It is translated as CSAPTLAGNYEQYF.